These 32 T cell receptor beta chains were sequenced from one sample in a study of prognosis after radiotherapy for stage I lung cancer. Multiplex PCR in two rounds served to amplify TCR beta CDR3 from genomic DNA. Primers targeting each individual TRBV and TRBJ gene were applied in first-round PCR. TCRdb processed the multiplex PCR reads anew with MiXCR; each CDR3 protein has one entry. Of tens of thousands of distinct CDR3 sequences listed, 43% are singletons. This sample comprised PBMCs, obtained before or after stereotactic body radiation therapy (not recorded which). These receptors originate from a donor aged 50 or older with non-small cell lung cancer.

Turning to this clonotype: A far larger clone is one nucleotide away, so this likely arose from a read error. The gene calls are TRBV6-8 and TRBJ2-1; TRBD2 matches at 10 bases. Trimming removed 10 bases from V and 9 bases from J; junction bases left unmatched: 12. Germline V lookup: CDR1 MNHGY, CDR2 SAAAGT. CDR3 length: 14 amino acids. For the CDR3, the DNA is TGTGCCATCATTCCGGGACTAGCGTGGCTTGAGCAGTTCTTC. As protein: CAIIPGLAWLEQFF.

CDR3 residues: CASSSPAGVSVEQYF. DNA for the CDR3: TGTGCCAGCAGCTCCCCAGCGGGGGTTAGTGTGGAGCAGTACTTC. The V call is TRBV7-2, the J call TRBJ2-7, with 8 bases that match TRBD2. J was trimmed by 7 bases and V by 4 bases; bases with no gene match: 12. Germline V CDR1 and CDR2: SGHTA, FQGNSA. This CDR3 spans 15 amino acids.

Many counts were recorded for this clonotype. The rearrangement joins TRBV5-1 to TRBJ1-5, with 7 bases matching TRBD1. This CDR3 has 15 amino acids. CDR1 and CDR2 from the germline V gene are SGHRS and YFSETQ. The ends lost 4 bases at V and 5 bases at J; junction bases unmatched: 9. The CDR3 here is CASSPTGNEDQPQHF. CDR3 in DNA: TGCGCCAGCAGCCCGACAGGGAATGAAGATCAGCCCCAGCATTTT.

Ten or more counts support this clonotype. The rearrangement uses TRBV24-1 and TRBJ2-3; perhaps TRBD1 as D (5 bases). The V gene lost 6 bases and the J gene lost 3 bases, with 9 bases spanning the gap. This CDR3 is 13 amino acids long. CDR1 and CDR2 (germline): KGHDR, SFDVKD. CDR3 region: CATSRQGTDTQYF. In DNA, the CDR3 is TGTGCCACCAGTAGGCAGGGTACAGATACGCAGTATTTT.

This clonotype was picked up a small number of times. The chain employs TRBV6-2 or TRBV6-3 and TRBJ1-1; D ambiguous. V was trimmed by 2 bases and J by 5 bases, leaving 9 bases between them. This CDR3 is built from 13 residues. Germline CDR1 is MNHEY and CDR2 is SVGEGT. The CDR3, as DNA: TGTGCCAGCAGTTACGGATCGATAACTGAAGCTTTCTTT. Translated: CASSYGSITEAFF.

The chain is built from TRBV27 and TRBJ2-2; D is possibly TRBD2 (6 bases). CDR1 and CDR2 from the germline V gene are MNHEY and SMNVEV (reference sequence). V was clipped by 7 bases and J by 2 bases, with 14 bases between them. This CDR3 spans 15 amino acids. The CDR3 sequence is CASTYGTPNTGELFF. The CDR3 nucleotides read TGTGCCAGCACTTACGGGACTCCTAACACCGGGGAGCTGTTTTTT.

In the case of this clonotype: At one end the junction does not follow the germline gene, possibly because of a read error. This rearrangement joins TRBV10-3 to TRBJ2-3; TRBD1 agrees at 9 bases. CDR1 and CDR2 from the germline V gene are ENHRY and SYGVKD. CDR3 size: 16 residues. The CDR3 DNA is TGTGCCATCAGACCCTGGACAGGGGAGTTCACATATACGCAGTATTTT. Translated: CAIRPWTGEFTYTQYF.

This clonotype was counted many times. V is TRBV4-3 and J is TRBJ1-6; D unresolved. The CDR3 consists of 17 residues. Per the germline V gene, CDR1 is LGHNA and CDR2 is YSLEER. Trimming removed 0 bases from V and 9 bases from J, with 18 bases in between. CDR3 loop: CASSQEVFQAPSSPLHF. CDR3 sequence (DNA): TGCGCCAGCAGCCAAGAGGTATTTCAGGCTCCCTCTTCACCCCTCCACTTT.

This rearrangement joins TRBV9 to TRBJ2-5; TRBD2 is a possible D gene (5 bases). Trimming removed 6 bases from V and 1 base from J, with 13 bases in between. Germline-derived CDR1 and CDR2 are SGDLS and YYNGEE. This CDR3 has 14 amino acids. The CDR3 sequence: CASNVHGIQETQYF. CDR3 in DNA: TGTGCCAGCAACGTCCACGGGATCCAAGAGACCCAGTACTTC.

At least ten counts were recorded for this clonotype. The rearrangement uses TRBV20-1 and TRBJ1-2; 9 bases are a match to TRBD1. Germline trimming cut 3 bases from V and 6 bases from J; bases unmatched to any gene: 8. The CDR3 is 14 amino acids. Germline CDR1 is DFQATT and CDR2 is SNEGSKA (reference sequence). In DNA form, the CDR3 reads TGCAGTGCTAGGAGGGCCGGGACAGGGCATGGCTACACCTTC. Its protein product is CSARRAGTGHGYTF.

The chain carries TRBV18 and TRBJ1-1; no clear D. V gave up 2 bases and J gave up 1 base, with 5 bases separating them. Per the germline V gene, CDR1 is KGHSH and CDR2 is LQKENI. The CDR3 sequence is 13 residues long. Written as DNA, the CDR3 is TGTGCCAGCTCACCAGGCAAGAACACTGAAGCTTTCTTT. It encodes CASSPGKNTEAFF.

This clonotype was recorded many times. This chain joins TRBV20-1 and TRBJ2-7; 13 bases agree with TRBD2. The CDR3 consists of 15 residues. V lost 5 bases and J lost 1; bases outside the gene matches: 5. The germline V gene has CDR1 DFQATT and CDR2 SNEGSKA (reference sequence). The CDR3 reads CSALGLAGVSYEQYF. The CDR3 DNA follows: TGCAGTGCTCTTGGACTAGCGGGGGTATCCTACGAGCAGTACTTC.

The J gene is TRBJ2-2, the V gene TRBV2, with D perhaps matching TRBD2 (6 bases). Looked up from germline, CDR1 is SNHLY and CDR2 is FYNNEI. CDR3 length equals 15 residues. Trimming shortened V by 6 bases and J by 3 bases, and 14 bases separated the two germline ends. CDR3 sequence reads: CASSGLADYTGELFF. The CDR3 DNA reads as TGTGCCAGCAGCGGATTAGCGGATTACACCGGGGAGCTGTTTTTT. The whole variable domain, filled in from reference TRBV2 and TRBJ2-2, reads EPEVTQTPSHQVTQMGQEVILRCVPISNHLYFYWYRQILGQKVEFLVSFYNNEISEKSEIFDDQFSVERPDGSNFTLKIRSTKLEDSAMYFCASSGLADYTGELFFGEGSRLTVL.

This chain connects TRBV11-3 to TRBJ1-1, with TRBD1 matching 7 bases. The germline V gene encodes CDR1 SGHNT and CDR2 YENEEA. This CDR3 region has 15 residues. V was pared by 4 bases and J by 6 bases, with 11 bases of the junction left unmatched. The CDR3 nucleotides are TGTGCCAGCAGCTCCCGACCAGGGGGGACCTCTGAAGCTTTCTTT. The encoded protein is CASSSRPGGTSEAFF.

This clonotype was recorded once. An end of the junction differs from the germline gene, which may be a read error. The chain links TRBV27 to TRBJ1-1, with D possibly being TRBD1 (5 bases). Germline CDR1 reads MNHEY; CDR2 reads SMNVEV (reference sequence). This CDR3 contains 15 residues. CDR3 amino acids: CASGDAQPGNTESFF. The DNA for the CDR3 is TGTGCCAGCGGGGACGCTCAGCCGGGTAACACTGAATCTTTCTTT.

This CDR3 reads CASSSSVGASGELFF. For the CDR3, the DNA is TGTGCCAGCAGCTCTAGCGTTGGCGCCTCCGGGGAGCTGTTTTTT. The chain recombines TRBV11-3 with TRBJ2-2; maybe TRBD2 (6 bases). The CDR3 has 15 residues. CDR1 and CDR2 (germline): SGHNT, YENEEA. V lost 4 bases and J 6 bases, leaving 15 bases between the germline ends. Drawing the rest from reference TRBV11-3 and TRBJ2-2, the complete variable domain is EAGVVQSPRYKIIEKKQPVAFWCNPISGHNTLYWYLQNLGQGPELLIRYENEEAVDDSQLPKDRFSAERLKGVDSTLKIQPAELGDSAVYLCASSSSVGASGELFFGEGSRLTVL.

This clonotype showed up many times. The chain uses TRBV10-2 and TRBJ2-7, with D perhaps given as TRBD1 or TRBD2 (6 bases each). This CDR3 spans 14 amino acids. Looked up from germline, CDR1 is WSHSY and CDR2 is SAAADI. V lost 4 bases, J lost 2 bases, and 12 bases lay in between. CDR3 nucleotides: TGCGCCAGCAGTGTTAGGGGGGCTACCTACGAGCAGTACTTC. Protein sequence: CASSVRGATYEQYF.

This clonotype counts as medium-sized. The chain employs TRBV6-5 and TRBJ1-6; D not certain. Germline values: CDR1 MNHEY, CDR2 SVGAGI. The CDR3 spans 12 residues. Trimming pared 6 bases from V and 5 bases from J, leaving 5 bases between. The CDR3 protein is CASRDNNSPLHF. CDR3 sequence (DNA): TGTGCCAGCAGAGATAATAATTCACCCCTCCACTTT.

On this clonotype itself: A read error is likely here: a far larger clone is one base away. This chain joins TRBV6-8 and TRBJ1-2; tentatively, D is TRBD1 (6 bases). The V and J ends lost 6 bases and 8 bases respectively, with 19 bases between them. This CDR3 contains 14 residues. Per germline, CDR1 MNHGY and CDR2 SAAAGT. DNA for the CDR3: TGTGCCAGCAGGGGGGTGAACAGGGTCATAGGCTACACCTTC. This sequence encodes CASRGVNRVIGYTF.

This clonotype was picked up many times. This sequence joins TRBV7-6 and TRBJ1-4; D possibly corresponds to TRBD1 (6 bases). Deletions cut 5 bases from V and 2 bases from J, with 15 bases between. The CDR3 spans 16 residues. CDR1 SGHVS and CDR2 FNYEAQ come from the germline V gene. The CDR3 region is CASSRGQPMTNEKLFF. The CDR3 DNA sequence: TGTGCCAGCAGCCGAGGACAGCCCATGACTAATGAAAAACTGTTTTTT. The full variable domain, rest sourced from reference TRBV7-6 and TRBJ1-4, is GAGVSQSPRYKVTKRGQDVALRCDPISGHVSLYWYRQALGQGPEFLTYFNYEAQQDKSGLPNDRFSAERPEGSISTLTIQRTEQRDSAMYRCASSRGQPMTNEKLFFGSGTQLSVL.

The chain couples TRBV7-2 to TRBJ1-6, with D perhaps TRBD1 (5 bases). This CDR3 spans 13 amino acids. Trimming pared 7 bases from V and 10 bases from J, leaving 14 bases between. Germline V gene sequence: CDR1 SGHTA, CDR2 FQGNSA. This CDR3 is CASIPMGVSPLHF. CDR3 DNA sequence: TGTGCCAGCATCCCAATGGGGGTATCACCCCTCCACTTT. Full variable domain (missing parts from reference TRBV7-2 and TRBJ1-6): GAGVSQSPSNKVTEKGKDVELRCDPISGHTALYWYRQSLGQGLEFLIYFQGNSAPDKSGLPSDRFSAERTGGSVSTLTIQRTQQEDSAVYLCASIPMGVSPLHFGNGTRLTVT.

The chain links TRBV12-3 or TRBV12-4 to TRBJ1-2; weak D call: TRBD1 (5 bases). The V gene lost 7 bases and the J gene lost 4 bases, with 7 bases spanning the gap. The CDR3 sequence is 11 residues long. The CDR3 sequence: CASMGGYGYTF. The CDR3 region has the DNA TGTGCCAGCATGGGGGGCTATGGCTACACCTTC.

The gene calls are TRBV6-4 and TRBJ2-7; the D is unclear. CDR3 length: 12 amino acids. CDR1 is MRHNA and CDR2 is SNTAGT in the germline V gene. Trimming cost V 9 bases and J 3 bases, with 12 bases left between them. CDR3 sequence reads: CASTNFGYEQYF. CDR3 bases: TGTGCCAGTACCAATTTCGGCTACGAGCAGTACTTC.

On this clonotype itself: Sequence at one end of the junction differs from germline and may be a read error. The chain uses TRBV12-3 or TRBV12-4 and TRBJ2-6, with D possibly being TRBD1 or TRBD2 (6 bases each). The CDR3 extends over 13 amino acids. CDR3 nucleotides: TGTGCCAGCAGTAGATCGGGGGCCAACGTCATGACTTTC. Protein: CASSRSGANVMTF.

The CDR3 DNA is TGTGCCAGCAGTTACGGATCGGGGTTTTCCTACGAGCAGTACTTC. The encoded protein is CASSYGSGFSYEQYF. The chain is built from TRBV6-5 and TRBJ2-7; the D gene is possibly TRBD2 (5 bases). The CDR3 is 15 amino acids. The ends were cut back, 2 bases at V and 1 base at J, with 12 bases in the middle. The germline CDR1 and CDR2 sequences are MNHEY and SVGAGI.

In the case of this clonotype: One end of the junction fails to match germline, which may point to a read error. The chain employs TRBV28 and TRBJ2-1, with D possibly TRBD2 on 5 matching bases. The CDR3 consists of 12 residues. Germline V CDR1 and CDR2: MDHEN, SYDVKM. CDR3 loop: CASSFAAGERFF. The CDR3 bases are TGTGCCAGCAGTTTTGCTGCGGGTGAGCGGTTCTTC.

This clonotype was found many times. The chain uses TRBV7-6 and TRBJ2-7, with 7 positions matching TRBD1. Trimming took 5 bases from V and 3 from J; bases not matched to a gene: 10. This CDR3 spans 15 amino acids. CDR1 and CDR2 from the germline V gene are SGHVS and FNYEAQ. The CDR3 loop is CASSPRQGEYYEQYF. The DNA for the CDR3 is TGTGCCAGCAGCCCGAGACAGGGTGAATACTACGAGCAGTACTTC.

This clonotype showed up many times. V is TRBV27 and J is TRBJ1-2; D gene ambiguous. The CDR3 consists of 13 residues. Germline V gives CDR1 MNHEY, CDR2 SMNVEV (reference sequence). The V and J ends lost 1 base and 4 bases respectively, with 7 bases between them. The CDR3 reads CASSLFGGYGYTF. The CDR3 coding sequence is TGTGCCAGCAGTTTATTCGGTGGCTATGGCTACACCTTC.

This clonotype was observed at least ten times. The chain combines TRBV29-1 with TRBJ2-2, with D perhaps matching TRBD2 (5 bases). Germline V lookup: CDR1 SQVTM, CDR2 ANQGSEA. This CDR3 contains 13 residues. Trimming took off 3 bases at V and 7 bases at J, with 12 bases between the two ends. CDR3 sequence reads: CSVEKRVGGELFF. CDR3 nucleotide sequence: TGCAGCGTTGAGAAGAGGGTCGGCGGGGAGCTGTTTTTT.

Regarding this clonotype: A much larger clone is a single base away; this may be a read error. CDR3 region: CAISQSRTGNTIYF. In nucleotides, the CDR3 is TGTGCCATCAGCCAGTCAAGAACTGGAAACACCATATATTTT. The chain carries TRBV5-4 and TRBJ1-3, with D hard to call. This CDR3 has 14 residues. Per the germline V gene, CDR1 is SGHNT and CDR2 is YYREEE (reference sequence).

This clonotype was detected once. A read error is possible here, since a much larger clone lies one base away. V and J are TRBV7-2 and TRBJ2-6; 8 nucleotides line up with TRBD1. The CDR3 length is 18 residues. In germline, CDR1 is SGHTA, CDR2 FQGNSA. The CDR3 bases are TGTGCCAGCAGCTTAAGGGACAGGTCTAGCTCTTGGGCCAACGTCCTGACTTTC. Protein product: CASSLRDRSSSWANVLTF.

This clonotype was recorded a few times. The chain joins TRBV11-3 to TRBJ2-2, with TRBD1 matching 11 bases. Germline V gives CDR1 SGHNT, CDR2 YENEEA. After removal of 2 bases from V and 5 bases from J, the junction contained 7 bases not matched to a gene. This CDR3 is 17 amino acids long. CDR3 sequence: CASSLLPGTGGTGELFF. CDR3 sequence (DNA): TGTGCCAGCAGCTTACTTCCCGGGACAGGGGGAACCGGGGAGCTGTTTTTT. Looking up the rest from reference TRBV11-3 and TRBJ2-2 gives the full variable domain: EAGVVQSPRYKIIEKKQPVAFWCNPISGHNTLYWYLQNLGQGPELLIRYENEEAVDDSQLPKDRFSAERLKGVDSTLKIQPAELGDSAVYLCASSLLPGTGGTGELFFGEGSRLTVL.